The rows below give T cell receptor beta chains drawn from one sample of a study of blood T cell repertoires in COVID-19. Data came from immunoSEQ multiplex PCR; TCRdb stores just in-frame clones and leaves some out. The sample includes some 150,000 clones, approximately 83% of them seen just once. Sequenced material: peripheral blood. The receptors stem from a human donor with acute or convalescent COVID-19. The donor label of this sample is uncertain. Both conserved end residues are part of each CDR3. The D gene is left open where the match is weak. Size values are once, few and many counts, or a class for expanded clones, and some rows have none.

CDR3nt,CDR3aa,v_gene,d_gene,abundance,j_gene
TGTGCCAGTAGTCAATCCGGGGGTCTCAATCAGCCCCAGCATTTT,CASSQSGGLNQPQHF,TRBV19,NA,NA,TRBJ1-5
TGTGCCAGCAGCTTAGGGAGTACTAGCACAGATACGCAGTATTTT,CASSLGSTSTDTQYF,TRBV7-6,NA,NA,TRBJ2-3
TGTGCCAGCAGCAACGGACAGTCAAGGTCATCTCAGCCCCAGCATTTT,CASSNGQSRSSQPQHF,TRBV9,NA,NA,TRBJ1-5
TGTGCCAGCAGTTATGACAGCAATAGCAATCAGCCCCAGCATTTT,CASSYDSNSNQPQHF,TRBV6-5,NA,NA,TRBJ1-5
TGTGCCAGCAGCCAAGGACTAGCGGGCCCCTACGAGCAGTACTTC,CASSQGLAGPYEQYF,TRBV4-2,TRBD2,NA,TRBJ2-7
TGCAGTGCTAGCGACAATTTGGGCTACACCTTC,CSASDNLGYTF,TRBV20-1,NA,NA,TRBJ1-2
TGTGCCAGCAGTGCCTCGAGACCCGGGACACTCACCGGGGAGCTGTTTTTT,CASSASRPGTLTGELFF,TRBV25-1,NA,NA,TRBJ2-2
TGCGCCAGCAGCTTGGGACAGCAATGGGCTGGAAACACCATATATTTT,CASSLGQQWAGNTIYF,TRBV5-1,NA,NA,TRBJ1-3
TGTGCCATCAGTGGGGGGGACAGGGGTGCCCAAGAGACCCAGTACTTC,CAISGGDRGAQETQYF,TRBV10-3,TRBD1,NA,TRBJ2-5
TGTGCCAGCAGCCCCGGGACAGGAAAATATCAGCCCCAGCATTTT,CASSPGTGKYQPQHF,TRBV5-8,TRBD1,NA,TRBJ1-5
TGTGCCAGCAGCTTAGCCGGACATCTCGGGAGGGGGACGCAGTATTTT,CASSLAGHLGRGTQYF,TRBV7-2,TRBD2,NA,TRBJ2-3
TGCAGTGCTACCTACGCAGATACGCAGTATTTT,CSATYADTQYF,TRBV20-1,NA,NA,TRBJ2-3
TGTGCCAGCAGCTCCAGACAGGGGGCATACAATGAGCAGTTCTTC,CASSSRQGAYNEQFF,TRBV5-4,TRBD1,NA,TRBJ2-1
TGTGCCAGCAGCCCCCGCGGGACTAGCGGGAGAGAGACCCAGTACTTC,CASSPRGTSGRETQYF,TRBV7-2,TRBD2,NA,TRBJ2-5
TGTGCCAGCAGTGAATCCACTACCGGGACAGTGCTGGGCTACACCTTC,CASSESTTGTVLGYTF,TRBV25-1,TRBD1,NA,TRBJ1-2
TGTGCCAGCAGCATATCAGTTTCCTCTGGAAACACCATATATTTT,CASSISVSSGNTIYF,TRBV7-6,NA,NA,TRBJ1-3
TGTGCCAGTCGACCGGGACAGGGGGTAGTGTCCCTCCACTTT,CASRPGQGVVSLHF,TRBV19,TRBD1,NA,TRBJ1-6
TGTGCCAGTAGAGGGACAGGGGGCTCAACTATCACAGATACGCAGTATTTT,CASRGTGGSTITDTQYF,TRBV19,TRBD1,NA,TRBJ2-3
TGCGCCAGCAGCTTGGCCGAAGGCAGGGTAGAGCTGTTTTTT,CASSLAEGRVELFF,TRBV5-1,NA,NA,TRBJ1-4
TGTGCCAGCAGCTTAGATACAGGGGGGGCCCAATCAGCTTTCTTT,CASSLDTGGAQSAFF,TRBV11-2,TRBD1,once,TRBJ1-1
TGTGCCATCAGTGAGTCGGGTCTAGCGGTTTACAATGAGCAGTTCTTC,CAISESGLAVYNEQFF,TRBV10-3,TRBD2,once,TRBJ2-1
TGTGCCAGCAGTTTTCACGCCCGGGTCGTTACCGGGGAGCTGTTTTTT,CASSFHARVVTGELFF,TRBV27,NA,NA,TRBJ2-2
TGTGCCAGCAGTTTCTACAGGGACAGGTCCTATGGCTACACCTTC,CASSFYRDRSYGYTF,TRBV6-5,TRBD1,once,TRBJ1-2
TGTGCTAGTGGCAGAGGGGGGGGCTCCTACAATGAGCAGTTCTTC,CASGRGGGSYNEQFF,TRBV12-5,NA,NA,TRBJ2-1
TGTGCCAGCAGTTCACTAGCAGACAATGAGCAGTTCTTC,CASSSLADNEQFF,TRBV11-2,NA,NA,TRBJ2-1
TGCGCCAGCAGCCCAGAACCTCACAGGGGTGACACTGAAGCTTTCTTT,CASSPEPHRGDTEAFF,TRBV5-1,TRBD1,NA,TRBJ1-1
TGCGCCAGTCAGTCCCGGGACACGTTGGAAGCTTTCTTT,CASQSRDTLEAFF,TRBV10-1,NA,once,TRBJ1-1
TGTGCCAGCAGGGGACTAACGAACACCGGGGAGCTGTTTTTT,CASRGLTNTGELFF,TRBV2,TRBD2,NA,TRBJ2-2
TGTGCCAGTAGTCCGCGTCAGGACTGGAAGGAGACTACCCAGTACTTC,CASSPRQDWKETTQYF,TRBV19,NA,NA,TRBJ2-5
TGCGCCAGCGGAAGCGGGGGAAACTCCTACAATGAGCAGTTCTTC,CASGSGGNSYNEQFF,TRBV10-2,TRBD2,once,TRBJ2-1
TGTGCCAGTGGTTTGACAGGGAGTAGCAATCAGCCCCAGCATTTT,CASGLTGSSNQPQHF,TRBV19,TRBD1,NA,TRBJ1-5
TGTGCCAGCAGTTCCGGGGGTCGGACAGGGTGGGACACCGGGGAGCTGTTTTTT,CASSSGGRTGWDTGELFF,TRBV28,TRBD1,once,TRBJ2-2
TGCGCCAGCAGCCCGGGACAGGGCCCCAAAAACATTCAGTACTTC,CASSPGQGPKNIQYF,TRBV5-1,TRBD1,NA,TRBJ2-4
TGTGCCAGCGCTAAGCAGGGGGCGGACAAAAACATTCAGTACTTC,CASAKQGADKNIQYF,TRBV28,TRBD1,NA,TRBJ2-4
TGTGCCAGCAGTTACTCGGGACAGGCCGCCTACGAGCAGTACTTC,CASSYSGQAAYEQYF,TRBV6-5,TRBD1,NA,TRBJ2-7
TGTGCCAGCAGTTTATATGCAGGGGGCGAGGGAAAACTGTTTTTT,CASSLYAGGEGKLFF,TRBV28,TRBD1,NA,TRBJ1-4
TGTGCCAGCAGTGAGGGGCAGAATCAGCCCCAGCATTTT,CASSEGQNQPQHF,TRBV25-1,NA,NA,TRBJ1-5
TGTGCCATCAGTTTGGGACAGCCGAGCTCTGGAAACACCATATATTTT,CAISLGQPSSGNTIYF,TRBV10-3,TRBD1,NA,TRBJ1-3
TGCGCCAGCAGCTTGGATGATATGACAGGGATCACAGATACGCAGTATTTT,CASSLDDMTGITDTQYF,TRBV5-1,TRBD1,NA,TRBJ2-3
TGTGCCAGCAGCCGGTCGAGCTCTGGGGCCAACGTCCTGACTTTC,CASSRSSSGANVLTF,TRBV11-1,NA,NA,TRBJ2-6
TGTGCCTGGAATCAGGGAAATCAGCCCCAGCATTTT,CAWNQGNQPQHF,TRBV30,NA,NA,TRBJ1-5
TGTGCCAGCAGCTTCTTCTTTGAGAATTCACCCCTCCACTTT,CASSFFFENSPLHF,TRBV7-9,NA,once,TRBJ1-6
TGCAGTGCTAGTTATGTCCAGGGGCAGTTCTTC,CSASYVQGQFF,TRBV20-1,NA,few,TRBJ2-1
TGTGCCAGCAGCTTAGGGCAGGGCCTCCAGCATTTT,CASSLGQGLQHF,TRBV7-9,NA,NA,TRBJ1-5
TGTGCCAGCAGCCCTAGCGGAGGCCGGGGAGGGTATGGCTACACCTTC,CASSPSGGRGGYGYTF,TRBV7-8,NA,few,TRBJ1-2